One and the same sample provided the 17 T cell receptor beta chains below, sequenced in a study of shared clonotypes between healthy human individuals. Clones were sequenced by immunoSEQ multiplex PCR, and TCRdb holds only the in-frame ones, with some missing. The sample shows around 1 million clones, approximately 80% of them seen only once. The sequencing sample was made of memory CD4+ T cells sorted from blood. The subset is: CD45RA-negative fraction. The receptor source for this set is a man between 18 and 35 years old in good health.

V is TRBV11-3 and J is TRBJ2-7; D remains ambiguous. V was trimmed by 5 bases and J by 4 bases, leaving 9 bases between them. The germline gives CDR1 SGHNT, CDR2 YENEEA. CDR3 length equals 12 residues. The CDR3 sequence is CASSRDGYEQYF. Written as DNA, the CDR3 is TGTGCCAGCAGCAGAGATGGGTACGAGCAGTACTTC.

CDR3 protein: CASSLDPGQPQHF. Written as DNA, the CDR3 is TGTGCCAGCAGCCTCGATCCGGGGCAGCCCCAGCATTTT. The rearrangement joins TRBV5-8 to TRBJ1-5; unclear D gene. There are 13 residues in the CDR3. Per germline, CDR1 SGHTS and CDR2 YDEGEE. Trimming removed 4 bases at V and 7 bases at J, with 12 bases between.

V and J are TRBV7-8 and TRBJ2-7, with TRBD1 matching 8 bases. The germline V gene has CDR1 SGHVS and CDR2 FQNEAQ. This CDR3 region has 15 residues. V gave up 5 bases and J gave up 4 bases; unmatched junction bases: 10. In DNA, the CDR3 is TGTGCCAGCAGCGGCTGGGACAGGATAACATACGAGCAGTACTTC. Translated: CASSGWDRITYEQYF.

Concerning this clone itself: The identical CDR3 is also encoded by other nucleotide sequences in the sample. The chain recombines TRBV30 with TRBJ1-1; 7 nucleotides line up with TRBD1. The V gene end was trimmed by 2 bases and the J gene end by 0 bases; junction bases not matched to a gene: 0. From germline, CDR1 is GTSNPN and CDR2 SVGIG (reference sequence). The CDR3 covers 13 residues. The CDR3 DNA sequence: TGTGCCTGGAGTAGGGGGCTGAACACTGAAGCTTTCTTT. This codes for CAWSRGLNTEAFF. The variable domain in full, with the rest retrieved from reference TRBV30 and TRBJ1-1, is SQTIHQWPATLVQPVGSPLSLECTVEGTSNPNLYWYRQAAGRGLQLLFYSVGIGQISSEVPQNLSASRPQDRQFILSSKKLLLSDSGFYLCAWSRGLNTEAFFGQGTRLTVV.

The CDR3, as DNA: TGTGCCAGCAGAATAGGTCCCCTAAACGAGCAGTACTTC. Amino acids: CASRIGPLNEQYF. The genes are TRBV6-5 and TRBJ2-7, with no clear D. V was cut by 6 bases and J by 5 bases, with 14 bases left in between. This CDR3 is built from 13 residues. The germline V gene encodes CDR1 MNHEY and CDR2 SVGAGI.

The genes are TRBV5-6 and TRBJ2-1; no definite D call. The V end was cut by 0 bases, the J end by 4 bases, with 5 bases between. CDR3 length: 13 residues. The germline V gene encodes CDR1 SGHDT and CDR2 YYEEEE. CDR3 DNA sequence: TGTGCCAGCAGCTTGGGCGAATACAATGAGCAGTTCTTC. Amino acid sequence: CASSLGEYNEQFF.

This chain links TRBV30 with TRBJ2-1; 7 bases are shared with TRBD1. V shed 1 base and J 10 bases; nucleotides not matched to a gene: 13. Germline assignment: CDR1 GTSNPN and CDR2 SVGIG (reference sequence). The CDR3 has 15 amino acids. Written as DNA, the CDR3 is TGTGCCTGGAGTGCAACCGGGACAGCGTGGAGGGAGCAGTTCTTC. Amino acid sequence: CAWSATGTAWREQFF.

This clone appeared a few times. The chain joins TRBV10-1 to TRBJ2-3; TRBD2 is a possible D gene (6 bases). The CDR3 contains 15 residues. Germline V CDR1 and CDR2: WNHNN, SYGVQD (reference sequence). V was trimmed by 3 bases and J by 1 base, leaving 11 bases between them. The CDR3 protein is CASSDGGKRTDTQYF. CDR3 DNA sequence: TGCGCCAGCAGTGATGGAGGGAAACGCACAGATACGCAGTATTTT.

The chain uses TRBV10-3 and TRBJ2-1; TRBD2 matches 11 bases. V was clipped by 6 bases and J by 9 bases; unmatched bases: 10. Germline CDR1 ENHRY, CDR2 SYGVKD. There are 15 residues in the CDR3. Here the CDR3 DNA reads TGTGCCATCAGGGGTACTAGCGGGAGACTTGGTGAGCAGTTCTTC. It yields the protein CAIRGTSGRLGEQFF.

The chain's CDR3 is CASSFSLLAGFGKDTQYF. The CDR3, as DNA: TGTGCCAGCAGCTTCTCCCTTCTAGCGGGCTTTGGGAAAGATACGCAGTATTTT. J is TRBJ2-3 and V is TRBV7-2, with 8 bases that match TRBD2. Germline CDR1 reads SGHTA; CDR2 reads FQGNSA. V dropped 3 bases and J dropped 5; count of bases not matched to a gene: 16. The CDR3 consists of 18 residues.

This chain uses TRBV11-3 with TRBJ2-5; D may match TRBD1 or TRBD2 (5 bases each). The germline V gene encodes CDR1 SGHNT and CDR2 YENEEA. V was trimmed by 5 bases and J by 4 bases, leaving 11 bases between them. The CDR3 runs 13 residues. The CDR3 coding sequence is TGTGCCAGCAGCCTTTCTGGGGGAGAGACCCAGTACTTC. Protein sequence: CASSLSGGETQYF. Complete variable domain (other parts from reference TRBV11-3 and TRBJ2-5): EAGVVQSPRYKIIEKKQPVAFWCNPISGHNTLYWYLQNLGQGPELLIRYENEEAVDDSQLPKDRFSAERLKGVDSTLKIQPAELGDSAVYLCASSLSGGETQYFGPGTRLLVL.

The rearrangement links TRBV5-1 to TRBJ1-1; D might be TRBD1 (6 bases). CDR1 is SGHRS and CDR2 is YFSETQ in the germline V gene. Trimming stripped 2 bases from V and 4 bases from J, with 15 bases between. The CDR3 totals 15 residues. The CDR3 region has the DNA TGCGCCAGCAGCTTACGGACAGACCGGCTCACTGAAGCTTTCTTT. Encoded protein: CASSLRTDRLTEAFF. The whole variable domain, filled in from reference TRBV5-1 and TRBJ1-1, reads KAGVTQTPRYLIKTRGQQVTLSCSPISGHRSVSWYQQTPGQGLQFLFEYFSETQRNKGNFPGRFSGRQFSNSRSEMNVSTLELGDSALYLCASSLRTDRLTEAFFGQGTRLTVV.

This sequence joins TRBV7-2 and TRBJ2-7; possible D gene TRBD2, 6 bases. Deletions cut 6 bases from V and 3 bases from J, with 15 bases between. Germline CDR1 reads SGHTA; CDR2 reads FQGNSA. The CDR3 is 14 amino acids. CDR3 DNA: TGTGCCAGCAGTTACGATTGGCGGGACTACGAGCAGTACTTC. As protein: CASSYDWRDYEQYF.

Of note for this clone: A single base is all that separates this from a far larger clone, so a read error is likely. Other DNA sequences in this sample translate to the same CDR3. The CDR3 sequence: CASSLVEGQPQHF. The CDR3 DNA follows: TGTGCCAGCAGCTTAGTTGAGGGTCAGCCCCAGCATTTT. The chain combines TRBV7-2 with TRBJ1-5; D gene ambiguous. Germline CDR1 is SGHTA and CDR2 is FQGNSA. The CDR3 runs to 13 residues. The V end lost 1 base, the J end lost 6 bases, and 7 bases lay between the germline ends.

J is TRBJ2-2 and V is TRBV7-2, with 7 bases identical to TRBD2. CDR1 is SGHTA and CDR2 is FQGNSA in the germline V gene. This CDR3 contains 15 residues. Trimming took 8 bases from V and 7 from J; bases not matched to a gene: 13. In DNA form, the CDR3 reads TGTGCCAGCCGCCCGGGGGGAGCGGGTGACGGGGAGCTGTTTTTT. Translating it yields CASRPGGAGDGELFF.

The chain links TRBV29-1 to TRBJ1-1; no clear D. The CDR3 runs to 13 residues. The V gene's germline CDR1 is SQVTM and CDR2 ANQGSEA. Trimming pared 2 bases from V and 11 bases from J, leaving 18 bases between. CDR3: CSVERQARGEAFF. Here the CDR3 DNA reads TGCAGCGTTGAAAGGCAGGCCCGAGGCGAGGCTTTCTTT.

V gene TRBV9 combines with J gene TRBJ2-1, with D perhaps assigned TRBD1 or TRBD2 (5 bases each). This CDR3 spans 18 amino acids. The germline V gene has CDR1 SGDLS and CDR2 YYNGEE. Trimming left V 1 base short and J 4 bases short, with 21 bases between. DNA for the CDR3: TGTGCCAGCAGCGTATGGGGTCCCCGTACGGGGCGGTACAATGAGCAGTTCTTC. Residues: CASSVWGPRTGRYNEQFF.